This T cell receptor (beta chain) was captured by sequencing in a study of response to subunit inactivated influenza vaccine. The V end was cut by 0 bases, the J end by 4 bases, with 10 bases between. The CDR3 extends over 15 amino acids. Per the germline V gene, CDR1 is SEHNR and CDR2 is FQNEAQ (reference sequence). This clonotype was found many times. As yet, its antigen is unknown. Study-wide results and limits: The authors suggested that every seasonal influenza vaccination recruits few new T cells.

In TCRdb, the RT-PCR reads were re-called with MiXCR into one record per CDR3 protein. The table records roughly 500,000 distinct CDR3 sequences, roughly 25% of them present only once. These sequences were also reported in another study, on T cells expressing NK-cell markers. This second report adds: It was by 5'RACE template switching with UMIs that TCR beta cDNA was made. Several donors showed these clonotypes also leading the CD3+CD56-NKG2C+ fraction.

The receptor was isolated from a man aged 45-60 years who received an inactivated influenza vaccine. The V and J genes are TRBV7-9 and TRBJ2-1; D is unresolved. This material consisted of CD4+ T cells sorted from PBMCs, taken 12 days after vaccination. CDR3 DNA: TGTGCCAGCAGCTTAGCTATTCCCAGTTACAATGAGCAGTTCTTC. Translated: CASSLAIPSYNEQFF. Filled out from reference TRBV7-9 and TRBJ2-1, the complete variable domain reads DTGVSQNPRHKITKRGQNVTFRCDPISEHNRLYWYRQTLGQGPEFLTYFQNEAQLEKSRLLSDRFSAERPKGSFSTLEIQRTEQGDSAMYLCASSLAIPSYNEQFFGPGTRLTVL.